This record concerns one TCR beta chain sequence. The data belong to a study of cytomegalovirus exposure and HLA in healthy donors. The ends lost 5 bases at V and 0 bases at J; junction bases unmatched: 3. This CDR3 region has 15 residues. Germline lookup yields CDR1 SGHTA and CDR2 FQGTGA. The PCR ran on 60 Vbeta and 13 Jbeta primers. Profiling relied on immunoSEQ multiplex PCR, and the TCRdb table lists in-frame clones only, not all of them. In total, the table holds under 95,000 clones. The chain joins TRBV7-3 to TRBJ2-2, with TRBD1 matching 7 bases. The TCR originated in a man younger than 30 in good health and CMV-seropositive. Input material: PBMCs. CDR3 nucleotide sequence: TGTGCCAGCAGCCTCGGACAGGCGAACACCGGGGAGCTGTTTTTT. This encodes CASSLGQANTGELFF.